This T cell receptor (beta chain) was sequenced for a study of OX40 agonist ivuxolimab in advanced cancers. Study-wide background: Under the entry rules, prior anti-PD-1, anti-PD-L1 or anti-CTLA-4 therapy was allowed, and roughly 41% had some. Partial responses, seen in three patients, involved one hepatocellular carcinoma and two cutaneous melanomas.

Repertoires were generated with immunoSEQ multiplex PCR, while TCRdb's copy carries only in-frame clones and drops some. The profile shows under 100,000 clones, more than 80% of them singletons. The J segment lost 6 bases and the V segment lost 5 bases, leaving 3 bases of the junction unmatched. Germline-derived CDR1 and CDR2 are SGHTA and FQGTGA. The CDR3 has 14 amino acids. The chain uses TRBV7-3 and TRBJ2-2; 10 nucleotides match TRBD2. The sequenced sample was CD4+ or CD8+ T cells sorted from blood, obtained in a trial of the OX40 agonist ivuxolimab. The sequence was obtained from an adult with an advanced solid tumor such as melanoma, head and neck, liver or kidney cancer. The CDR3 nucleotides are TGTGCCAGCAGCCGGGGACTAGCGTCCGGGGAGCTGTTTTTT. Translating gives CASSRGLASGELFF.